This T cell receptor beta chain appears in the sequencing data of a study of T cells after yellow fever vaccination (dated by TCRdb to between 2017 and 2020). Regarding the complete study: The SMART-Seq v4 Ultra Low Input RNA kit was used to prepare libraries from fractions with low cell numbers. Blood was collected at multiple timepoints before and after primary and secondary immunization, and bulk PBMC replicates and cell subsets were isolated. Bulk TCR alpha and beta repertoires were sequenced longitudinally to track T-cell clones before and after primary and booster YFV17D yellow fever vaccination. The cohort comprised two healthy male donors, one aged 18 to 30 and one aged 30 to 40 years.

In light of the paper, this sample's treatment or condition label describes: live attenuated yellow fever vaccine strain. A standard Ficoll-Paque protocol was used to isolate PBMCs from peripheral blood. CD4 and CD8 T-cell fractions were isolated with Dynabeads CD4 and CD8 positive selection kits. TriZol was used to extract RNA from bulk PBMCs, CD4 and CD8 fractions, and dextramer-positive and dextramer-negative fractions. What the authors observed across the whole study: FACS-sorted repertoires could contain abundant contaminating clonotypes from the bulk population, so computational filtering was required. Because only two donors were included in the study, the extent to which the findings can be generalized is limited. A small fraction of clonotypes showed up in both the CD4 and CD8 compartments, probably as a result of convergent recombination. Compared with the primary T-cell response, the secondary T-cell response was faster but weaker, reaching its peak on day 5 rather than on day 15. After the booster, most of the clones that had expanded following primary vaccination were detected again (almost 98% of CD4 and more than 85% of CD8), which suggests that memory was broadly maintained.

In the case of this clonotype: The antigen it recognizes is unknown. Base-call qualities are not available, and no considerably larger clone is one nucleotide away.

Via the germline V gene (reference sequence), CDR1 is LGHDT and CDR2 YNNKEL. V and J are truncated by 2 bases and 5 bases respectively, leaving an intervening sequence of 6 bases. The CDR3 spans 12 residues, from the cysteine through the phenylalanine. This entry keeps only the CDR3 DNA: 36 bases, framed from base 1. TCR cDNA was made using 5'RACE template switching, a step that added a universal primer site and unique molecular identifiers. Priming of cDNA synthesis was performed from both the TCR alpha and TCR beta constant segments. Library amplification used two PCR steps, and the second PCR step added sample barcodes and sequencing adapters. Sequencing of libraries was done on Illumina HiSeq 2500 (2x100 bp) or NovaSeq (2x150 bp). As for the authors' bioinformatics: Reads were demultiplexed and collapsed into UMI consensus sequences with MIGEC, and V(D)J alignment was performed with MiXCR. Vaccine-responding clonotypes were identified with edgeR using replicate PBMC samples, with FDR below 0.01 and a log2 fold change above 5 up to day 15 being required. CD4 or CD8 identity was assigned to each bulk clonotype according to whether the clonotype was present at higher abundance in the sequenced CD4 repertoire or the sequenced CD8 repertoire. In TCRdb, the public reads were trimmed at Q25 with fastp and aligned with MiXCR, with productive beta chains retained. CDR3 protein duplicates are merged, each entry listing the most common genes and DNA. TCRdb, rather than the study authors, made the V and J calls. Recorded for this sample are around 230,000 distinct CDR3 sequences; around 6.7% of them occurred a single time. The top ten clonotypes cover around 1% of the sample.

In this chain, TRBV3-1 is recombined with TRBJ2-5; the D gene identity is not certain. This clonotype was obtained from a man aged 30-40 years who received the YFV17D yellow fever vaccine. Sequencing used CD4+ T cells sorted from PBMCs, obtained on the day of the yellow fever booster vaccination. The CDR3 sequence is CASSQSEETQYF. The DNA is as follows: TGTGCCAGCAGCCAAAGTGAGGAGACCCAGTACTTC.